This entry features one T cell receptor (beta chain) sequence. This entry belongs to a study of blood T cell repertoires in COVID-19. In the study overall: Sites in the United States, Italy and Spain provided acute and convalescent COVID-19 samples.

Sequenced by immunoSEQ multiplex PCR; TCRdb stores in-frame clones only, minus some. The sample shows about 94,000 clones, 80% to 90% of them seen only once. The V and J ends lost 5 bases and 3 bases respectively, with 11 bases between them. The CDR3 covers 13 residues. Germline-derived CDR1 and CDR2 are MNHEY and SMNVEV (reference sequence). This receptor was taken from a woman over 75 with acute or convalescent COVID-19. The sample comprised peripheral blood. V is TRBV27 and J is TRBJ2-7; a weak D match, TRBD2 (5 bases). The CDR3 DNA sequence: TGTGCCAGCAGTCCCCTTGGAGGCTACGAGCAGTACTTC. Amino acids: CASSPLGGYEQYF.